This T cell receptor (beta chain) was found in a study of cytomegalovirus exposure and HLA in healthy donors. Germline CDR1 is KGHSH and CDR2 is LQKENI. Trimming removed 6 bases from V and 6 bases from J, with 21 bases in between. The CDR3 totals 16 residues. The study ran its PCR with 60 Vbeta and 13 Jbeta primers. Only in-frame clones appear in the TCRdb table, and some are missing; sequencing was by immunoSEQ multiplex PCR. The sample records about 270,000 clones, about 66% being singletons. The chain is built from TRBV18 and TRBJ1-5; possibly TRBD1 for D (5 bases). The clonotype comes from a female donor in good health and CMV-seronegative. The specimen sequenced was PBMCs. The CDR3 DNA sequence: TGTGCCAGCTCCCCGTCTAAAGGGGCGGGGGGTCAGCCCCAGCATTTT. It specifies CASSPSKGAGGQPQHF.